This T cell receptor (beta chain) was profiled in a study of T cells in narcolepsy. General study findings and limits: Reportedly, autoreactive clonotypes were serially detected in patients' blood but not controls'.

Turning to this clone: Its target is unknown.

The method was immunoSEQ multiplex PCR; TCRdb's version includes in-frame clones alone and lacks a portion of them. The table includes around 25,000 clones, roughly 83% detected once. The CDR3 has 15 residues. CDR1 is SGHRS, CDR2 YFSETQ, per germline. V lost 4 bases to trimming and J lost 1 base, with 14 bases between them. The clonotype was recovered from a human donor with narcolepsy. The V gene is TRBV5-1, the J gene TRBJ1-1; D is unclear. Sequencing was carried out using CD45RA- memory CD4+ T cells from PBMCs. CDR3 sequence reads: CASSSGTLRNTEAFF. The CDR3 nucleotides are TGCGCCAGCAGCAGCGGTACCCTGAGGAACACTGAAGCTTTCTTT. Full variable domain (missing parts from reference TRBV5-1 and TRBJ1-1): KAGVTQTPRYLIKTRGQQVTLSCSPISGHRSVSWYQQTPGQGLQFLFEYFSETQRNKGNFPGRFSGRQFSNSRSEMNVSTLELGDSALYLCASSSGTLRNTEAFFGQGTRLTVV.